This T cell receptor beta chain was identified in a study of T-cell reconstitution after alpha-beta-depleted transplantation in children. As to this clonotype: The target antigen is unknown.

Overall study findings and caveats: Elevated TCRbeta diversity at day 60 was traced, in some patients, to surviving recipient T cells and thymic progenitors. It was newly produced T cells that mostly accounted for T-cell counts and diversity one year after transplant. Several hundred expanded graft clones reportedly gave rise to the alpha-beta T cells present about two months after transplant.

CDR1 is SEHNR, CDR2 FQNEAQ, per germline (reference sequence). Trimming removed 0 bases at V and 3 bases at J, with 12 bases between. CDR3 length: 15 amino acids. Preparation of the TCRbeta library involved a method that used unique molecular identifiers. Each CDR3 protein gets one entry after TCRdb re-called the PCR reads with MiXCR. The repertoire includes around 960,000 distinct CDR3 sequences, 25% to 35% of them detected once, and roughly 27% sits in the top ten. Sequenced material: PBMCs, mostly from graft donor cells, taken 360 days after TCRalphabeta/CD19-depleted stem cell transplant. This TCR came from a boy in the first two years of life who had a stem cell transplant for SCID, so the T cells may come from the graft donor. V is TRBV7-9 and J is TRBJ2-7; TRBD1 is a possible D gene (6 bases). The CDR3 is CASSLALRTVYEQYF. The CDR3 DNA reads TGTGCCAGCAGCTTAGCCCTTAGGACAGTCTACGAGCAGTACTTC.